Listed below are T cell receptor beta chains from one sample, sequenced in a study of T cells in Graves' hyperthyroidism and ophthalmopathy. TCRdb reprocessed the multiplex PCR reads via MiXCR and lists one record per CDR3 protein. Of roughly 500,000 distinct CDR3 sequences in the sample, roughly 13% were seen once. Sequenced sample: blood. Receptor source: a woman aged 25 to 39 with Graves' hyperthyroidism that later progressed to Graves' ophthalmopathy. The CDR3 runs from the conserved cysteine through the conserved F or W. Each record gives: V gene, D gene, clone size, J gene, CDR3 protein, CDR3 DNA. The D gene is left open where the match is weak. A row's size may be missing; if present it is once, few, many or a size class.

TRBV11-3,NA,many,TRBJ2-1,CASSLGAGDPYNEQFF,TGTGCCAGCAGCTTAGGGGCAGGCGATCCCTACAATGAGCAGTTCTTC
TRBV5-1,NA,many,TRBJ1-5,CASSPGGINQPQHF,TGCGCCAGCAGCCCCGGCGGGATTAATCAGCCCCAGCATTTT
TRBV2,NA,NA,TRBJ1-6,CASSESVGRWENSPLHF,TGTGCCAGCAGTGAATCGGTCGGCAGGTGGGAAAATTCACCCCTCCACTTT
TRBV24-1,TRBD2,many,TRBJ2-1,CATSGTSGRIHEQFF,TGTGCCACCAGTGGGACTAGCGGGAGGATTCATGAGCAGTTCTTC
TRBV4-1,NA,few,TRBJ1-2,CASSPESYYGYTF,TGCGCCAGCAGTCCAGAGAGTTACTATGGCTACACCTTC
TRBV19,NA,many,TRBJ1-2,CASVRADDYGYTF,TGTGCCAGTGTTAGGGCGGACGACTATGGCTACACCTTC
TRBV6-4,NA,NA,TRBJ1-1,CASARQLGDTEAFF,TGTGCCAGCGCCAGACAGCTTGGGGACACTGAAGCTTTCTTT
TRBV20-1,TRBD2,many,TRBJ2-4,CSASSQTSVAKNIQYF,TGCAGTGCTAGTTCTCAAACTAGCGTTGCCAAAAACATTCAGTACTTC
TRBV28,TRBD2,many,TRBJ2-1,CASSLGGVYNEQFF,TGTGCCAGCAGTCTGGGGGGGGTTTACAATGAGCAGTTCTTC
TRBV20-1,NA,many,TRBJ1-1,CSARDPAGGMNTEAFF,TGCAGTGCTAGGGATCCAGCGGGAGGTATGAACACTGAAGCTTTCTTT
TRBV7-3,NA,many,TRBJ1-1,CASSNQNTEAFF,TGTGCCAGCAGCAACCAAAACACTGAAGCTTTCTTT
TRBV6-1,TRBD1,many,TRBJ1-5,CASSDPGTGTGQPQHF,TGTGCCAGCAGTGACCCCGGGACAGGTACAGGTCAGCCCCAGCATTTT
TRBV9,NA,many,TRBJ2-6,CASSDPLGAGANVLTF,TGTGCCAGCAGCGATCCGTTGGGGGCCGGGGCCAACGTCCTGACTTTC
TRBV24-1,NA,many,TRBJ2-7,CATSDGTVSSYEQYF,TGTGCCACCAGTGACGGGACCGTCAGCTCCTACGAGCAGTACTTC
TRBV12-3/TRBV12-4,NA,many,TRBJ2-5,CASTSVEETQYF,TGTGCCAGCACCTCGGTAGAGGAGACCCAGTACTTC
TRBV27,NA,many,TRBJ1-5,CASSLKATDYSNQPQHF,TGTGCCAGCAGTTTAAAAGCCACGGACTATAGCAATCAGCCCCAGCATTTT
TRBV5-1,TRBD2,NA,TRBJ2-1,CASSSTSGSSSYNEQFF,TGCGCCAGCAGCTCGACTAGCGGGTCGAGCTCCTACAATGAGCAGTTCTTC
TRBV3-1,TRBD1,few,TRBJ2-7,CASSQGQGNEQYF,TGTGCCAGCAGCCAAGGACAGGGAAACGAGCAGTACTTC
TRBV3-1,NA,many,TRBJ1-1,CASSQEGWAEAFF,TGTGCCAGCAGCCAAGAGGGCTGGGCTGAAGCTTTCTTT
TRBV24-1,TRBD2,few,TRBJ2-1,CATSDFLADNEQFF,TGTGCCACCAGTGATTTCCTAGCGGACAATGAGCAGTTCTTC
TRBV5-1,NA,few,TRBJ1-3,CASSSRDLGHTIYF,TGCGCCAGCAGCTCCCGGGACCTCGGCCACACCATATATTTT
TRBV5-1,NA,NA,TRBJ1-1,CASSPRSGLSEAFF,TGCGCCAGCAGCCCACGGTCGGGGTTATCTGAAGCTTTCTTT
TRBV5-1,NA,few,TRBJ2-7,CASTPPSSYEQYF,TGCGCCAGCACCCCCCCGAGCTCCTACGAGCAGTACTTC
TRBV11-2,NA,NA,TRBJ1-2,CASSLGSHLPNTF,TGTGCCAGCAGCTTAGGCAGCCACCTCCCTAACACCTTC
TRBV4-1,TRBD2,few,TRBJ2-7,CASSYLAGELYEQYF,TGCGCCAGCAGCTACCTGGCGGGAGAACTGTACGAGCAGTACTTC
TRBV7-2,NA,few,TRBJ2-7,CASSLLPWPEGTYEQYF,TGTGCCAGCAGCTTACTCCCCTGGCCCGAAGGCACCTACGAGCAGTACTTC
TRBV30,NA,NA,TRBJ2-7,CAWSVASGGNYEQYF,TGTGCCTGGAGTGTGGCCAGTGGGGGGAACTACGAGCAGTACTTC
TRBV9,NA,many,TRBJ2-7,CASSVAGPPYEQYF,TGTGCCAGCAGCGTAGCCGGACCGCCCTACGAGCAGTACTTC
TRBV2,NA,many,TRBJ1-5,CASRAVGPQHF,TGTGCCAGCAGGGCGGTTGGGCCCCAGCATTTT
TRBV6-5,NA,many,TRBJ1-6,CASSYSRWEGNSPLHF,TGTGCCAGCAGTTACTCGAGATGGGAGGGCAATTCACCCCTCCACTTT
TRBV19,NA,NA,TRBJ1-1,CASSIEGGGTEAFF,TGTGCCAGTAGTATAGAGGGAGGCGGAACTGAAGCTTTCTTT
TRBV6-1,TRBD2,NA,TRBJ2-5,CASSKNGLAGGWETQYF,TGTGCCAGCAGCAAAAACGGACTAGCGGGAGGTTGGGAGACCCAGTACTTC
TRBV29-1,NA,many,TRBJ1-1,CSVGAQNTEAFF,TGCAGCGTTGGGGCACAGAACACTGAAGCTTTCTTT
TRBV28,NA,many,TRBJ2-3,CASSPPKDTQYF,TGTGCCAGCAGCCCGCCGAAAGATACGCAGTATTTT
TRBV19,TRBD1,many,TRBJ2-1,CASSTGGSRNEQFF,TGTGCCAGTTCCACAGGGGGAAGTAGGAATGAGCAGTTCTTC
TRBV29-1,NA,many,TRBJ1-2,CSVMPADYGYTF,TGCAGCGTTATGCCGGCAGACTATGGCTACACCTTC
TRBV7-2,NA,many,TRBJ1-3,CASSFESTIYF,TGTGCCAGCAGCTTCGAGAGCACCATATATTTT
TRBV30,NA,NA,TRBJ2-7,CAWRVGSEQYF,TGTGCCTGGCGGGTAGGGAGCGAGCAGTACTTC
TRBV24-1,NA,NA,TRBJ2-1,CATSERDSGSYNEQFF,TGTGCCACCAGTGAGAGGGACTCCGGCTCCTACAATGAGCAGTTCTTC
TRBV7-2,NA,many,TRBJ2-3,CASRGMRTSLTDTQYF,TGTGCCAGCAGGGGTATGAGGACTTCACTCACAGATACGCAGTATTTT
TRBV20-1,NA,few,TRBJ2-7,CSVEGFSYEQYF,TGCAGTGTAGAGGGCTTCTCCTACGAGCAGTACTTC
TRBV19,NA,few,TRBJ2-1,CASSSHNNEQFF,TGTGCCAGTAGTAGTCATAACAATGAGCAGTTCTTC